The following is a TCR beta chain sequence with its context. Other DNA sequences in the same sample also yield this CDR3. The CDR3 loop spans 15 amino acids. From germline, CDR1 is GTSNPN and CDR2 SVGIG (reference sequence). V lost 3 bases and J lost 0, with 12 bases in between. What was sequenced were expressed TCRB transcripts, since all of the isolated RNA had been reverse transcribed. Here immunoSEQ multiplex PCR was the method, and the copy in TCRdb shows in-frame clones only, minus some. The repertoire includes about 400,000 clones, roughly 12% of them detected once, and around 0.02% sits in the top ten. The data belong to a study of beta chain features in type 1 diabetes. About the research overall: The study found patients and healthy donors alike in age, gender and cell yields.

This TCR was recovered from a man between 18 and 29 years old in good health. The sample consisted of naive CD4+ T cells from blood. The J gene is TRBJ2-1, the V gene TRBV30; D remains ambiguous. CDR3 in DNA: TGTGCCTGGAGCCGCGATTCTAGCTCCTACAATGAGCAGTTCTTC. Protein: CAWSRDSSSYNEQFF.